A selection of T cell receptor beta chains follows, all from one sample in a study of blood T cell repertoires in COVID-19. Some clones are missing from TCRdb's copy, which holds only in-frame ones; the method was immunoSEQ multiplex PCR. In the table there are about 180,000 clones, 80% to 90% of which are singletons. Sample: peripheral blood. These receptors were obtained from a human donor with active or convalescent COVID-19. The donor label of this sample is uncertain. CDR3s include the opening cysteine and the closing phenylalanine or tryptophan.

TRBJ2-3	TRBV9	CASSGGGGTDTQYF
TRBJ1-5	TRBV20-1	CSASLAGNQPQHF
TRBJ1-2	TRBV30	CACNRQGYGYTF
TRBJ2-3	TRBV5-3	CARSLTSGSAEVGDTQYF
TRBJ1-5	TRBV28	CASSLEVAGFYQPQHF
TRBJ2-1	TRBV11-2	CASSWTGDNEQFF
TRBJ1-1	TRBV5-1	CASRTGYGIGIGFTEAFF
TRBJ1-1	TRBV5-1	CASSPRQGQTEAFF
TRBJ2-7	TRBV18	CASSDGTGLNEQYF
TRBJ2-5	TRBV14	CASSQIMGGETQYF
TRBJ2-2	TRBV6-5	CAGWTSGHTGELFF
TRBJ2-3	TRBV5-1	CASSFDLAGAADTQYF
TRBJ1-2	TRBV6-5	CASSRTGSYGYTF
TRBJ1-1	TRBV4-1	CASSHGQERFEAFF
TRBJ2-7	TRBV7-2	CASSPPYRDFYEQYF
TRBJ2-2	TRBV18	CASSDWRANGELFF
TRBJ1-4	TRBV30	CAWKGQGYEKLFF
TRBJ2-2	TRBV13	CASSLAGVGQKRVTEGLTGELFF
TRBJ2-2	TRBV5-1	CASSLAGLDFTGELFF
TRBJ1-3	TRBV6-6	CASSSTAVSGNTIYF
TRBJ2-7	TRBV7-9	CASSWTSGAYEQYF
TRBJ2-1	TRBV11-3	CASSLGQGSYNEQFF
TRBJ1-5	TRBV3-1/TRBV3-2	CASSLTGDQPQHF